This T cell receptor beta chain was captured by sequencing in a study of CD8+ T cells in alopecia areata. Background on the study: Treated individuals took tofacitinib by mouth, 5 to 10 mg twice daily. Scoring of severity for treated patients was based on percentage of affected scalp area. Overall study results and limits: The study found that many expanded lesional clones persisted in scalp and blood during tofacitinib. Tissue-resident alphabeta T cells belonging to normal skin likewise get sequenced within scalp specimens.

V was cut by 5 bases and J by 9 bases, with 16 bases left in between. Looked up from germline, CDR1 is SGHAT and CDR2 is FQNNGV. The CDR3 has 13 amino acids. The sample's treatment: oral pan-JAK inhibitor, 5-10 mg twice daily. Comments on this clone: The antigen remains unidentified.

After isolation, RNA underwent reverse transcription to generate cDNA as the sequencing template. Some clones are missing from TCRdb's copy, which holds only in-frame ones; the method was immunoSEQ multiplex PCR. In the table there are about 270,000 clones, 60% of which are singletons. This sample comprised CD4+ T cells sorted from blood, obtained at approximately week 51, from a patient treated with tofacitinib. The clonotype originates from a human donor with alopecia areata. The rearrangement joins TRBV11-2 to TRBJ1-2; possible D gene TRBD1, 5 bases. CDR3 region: CASSPGSGTSYTF. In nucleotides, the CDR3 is TGTGCCAGCAGCCCCGGGTCGGGGACGAGCTACACCTTC.